These 6 T cell receptor beta chains were all obtained from the same sample, sequenced in a study of T cell clonality in common variable immunodeficiency. The repertoire was sequenced with immunoSEQ multiplex PCR; TCRdb's copy has only in-frame clones and lacks some. The repertoire shows tens of thousands of clones, none seen only once; the top ten take around 2.8%. Sequenced sample: peripheral blood mononuclear cells. These receptors all stem from a person aged 18-70 years in good health.

Incomplete CDR3 DNA: TGTGCCACCACTAGCTTCGGGTACGAG. The encoded protein is CATTSFGYE. The whole CDR3 reads CATTSFGYEQYF. The V gene is TRBV19, the J gene TRBJ2-7, with D perhaps matching TRBD2 (6 bases). The CDR3 end is not reached by the read, which stops 3 residues before it; the germline J gene fills it in. Germline V gene data show CDR1 as LNHDA and CDR2 as SQIVND (reference sequence). Trimming stripped 10 bases from V and 4 bases from J, with 14 bases between. The CDR3 runs 12 residues.

This clone showed up just a few times. The read comes to an end 3 residues before the CDR3 does, leaving the germline J gene to fill in the end. The chain is built from TRBV7-9 and TRBJ1-3; D is uncertain. Germline CDR1 reads SEHNR; CDR2 reads FQNEAQ (reference sequence). This CDR3 region has 15 residues. This CDR3 reads CASSLGSSGTGRIYF. The sequenced CDR3 bases are TGTGCCAGCAGCTTAGGTTCTAGCGGAACGGGTAGG.

In this sample, this clone turned up many times. The CDR3 extends 3 residues past the end of the read, so its final part is completed from the germline J gene. The rearrangement links TRBV7-6 to TRBJ2-1, with D possibly matching TRBD2 (6 bases). There are 17 residues in the CDR3. V dropped 1 base and J dropped 1 base, with 14 bases sitting between them. The germline V gene encodes CDR1 SGHVS and CDR2 FNYEAQ. Partial CDR3 DNA: TGTGCCAGCAGCTTAGAGTTGCGGGGAGCTTCCTACAATGAG. Protein: CASSLELRGASYNE. The whole CDR3 protein is CASSLELRGASYNEQFF. Full variable domain (remainder filled in from reference TRBV7-6 and TRBJ2-1): GAGVSQSPRYKVTKRGQDVALRCDPISGHVSLYWYRQALGQGPEFLTYFNYEAQQDKSGLPNDRFSAERPEGSISTLTIQRTEQRDSAMYRCASSLELRGASYNEQFFGPGTRLTVL.

This clone was detected many times. The CDR3 is cut off 3 residues early in the read; its end comes from the germline J gene. This chain joins TRBV5-1 and TRBJ2-1; 7 bases fit TRBD2. The CDR3 contains 14 residues. J gave up 5 bases and V 5 bases, and 7 bases lay outside the gene matches. Per germline, CDR1 SGHRS and CDR2 YFSETQ. The DNA read from the CDR3 is TGCGCCAGCAGAGGGGCTAGCGGCCACAATGAG. The encoded protein is CASRGASGHNE. The whole CDR3 is CASRGASGHNEQFF.

This clone was found many times. The read ends 3 residues before the CDR3 terminus; that terminus is restored from the germline J gene. The chain is built from TRBV18 and TRBJ2-5; maybe TRBD2 (6 bases). Trimming cost V 4 bases and J 3 bases, with 18 bases left between them. The CDR3 covers 16 residues. The V gene's germline CDR1 is KGHSH and CDR2 LQKENI. The covered CDR3 bases are TGTGCCAGCTCACTGGGAATAGCGGAGTATGAAGAGACC. Its translation: CASSLGIAEYEET. The whole CDR3 sequence reads CASSLGIAEYEETQYF. The entire variable domain, with the rest obtained from reference TRBV18 and TRBJ2-5, is as follows: NAGVMQNPRHLVRRRGQEARLRCSPMKGHSHVYWYRQLPEEGLKFMVYLQKENIIDESGMPKERFSAEFPKEGPSILRIQQVVRGDSAAYFCASSLGIAEYEETQYFGPGTRLLVL.

This clone was detected only a few times. Read data end 3 residues before the CDR3 end; the end is taken from the germline J gene. The chain has TRBV7-6 and TRBJ2-7; 9 bases line up with TRBD2. With V trimmed by 4 bases and J by 5 bases, 6 bases remained unmatched. The CDR3 spans 14 residues. Germline V gives CDR1 SGHVS, CDR2 FNYEAQ. CDR3 DNA (partial): TGTGCCAGCAGCTCGGCTAGCGGGATTGACGAG. It encodes CASSSASGIDE. The CDR3 as a whole reads CASSSASGIDEQYF.